Listed below are T cell receptor beta chains from one sample, sequenced in a study of cytomegalovirus exposure and HLA in healthy donors. Clones were read by immunoSEQ multiplex PCR, and TCRdb kept only the in-frame ones, dropping some. Found here are over 150,000 clones, around 85% of them singletons; the top ten hold roughly 5.8%. Sequenced material: PBMCs. The source of these receptors is a woman aged 25 to 39 in good health and CMV-seronegative. Both conserved end residues are part of each CDR3. Each record gives: V gene, J gene, clone size, D gene, CDR3 DNA, CDR3 protein. The D gene is left open where the match is weak. Size is omitted from some rows. Given values are once, few, many or a class for expanded clones.

>TRBV5-1|TRBJ1-1|.|TRBD1
TGCGCCAGCAGCTTGCAGGGGGGAGCGACTGAAGCTTTCTTT
CASSLQGGATEAFF
>TRBV5-6|TRBJ2-7|.|.
TGTGCCAGCAGCCCCTCGGGGACCTACTACGAGCAGTACTTC
CASSPSGTYYEQYF
>TRBV27|TRBJ1-6|once|.
TGTGCCAGCAGCTGGACCGGATATAATTCACCCCTCCACTTT
CASSWTGYNSPLHF
>TRBV19|TRBJ1-1|.|.
TGTGCCAGTAGTACCGCAGGACAGATGAACACTGAAGCTTTCTTT
CASSTAGQMNTEAFF
>TRBV19|TRBJ1-2|.|.
TGTGCCAGTAGTACAACAGGGTATGGCTACACCTTC
CASSTTGYGYTF
>TRBV19|TRBJ2-2|.|TRBD1
TGTGCCAGTAGTTTACAGGGGGGGAACACCGGGGAGCTGTTTTTT
CASSLQGGNTGELFF
>TRBV11-2|TRBJ2-1|.|.
TGTGCCAGCAGCTTAGAGCCGGGGTCCTACAATGAGCAGTTCTTC
CASSLEPGSYNEQFF
>TRBV6-5|TRBJ2-7|once|.
TGTGCCAGCAGTTACTTGGACCCTTCCTACGAGCAGTACTTC
CASSYLDPSYEQYF
>TRBV6-5|TRBJ1-5|.|.
TGTGCCAGCAGTTTGAACCGGGGTTCTCAGCCCCAGCATTTT
CASSLNRGSQPQHF
>TRBV9|TRBJ2-3|.|.
TGTGCCAGCAGCGTCAGACCGGTTAGCACAGATACGCAGTATTTT
CASSVRPVSTDTQYF
>TRBV11-2|TRBJ1-1|.|.
TGTGCCAGCAGCTTATCGAATACGGACACTGAAGCTTTCTTT
CASSLSNTDTEAFF
>TRBV5-4|TRBJ2-1|.|.
TGTGCCAGCAGCTTGGCCAAGGTAGCGAGCAACAATGAGCAGTTCTTC
CASSLAKVASNNEQFF
>TRBV28|TRBJ1-2|.|.
TGTGCCAGCAGTTTCCTCGGACTGAATAACTATGGCTACACCTTC
CASSFLGLNNYGYTF
>TRBV7-2|TRBJ2-3|.|.
TGTGCCAGCAGGGAACGGGGCACAGATACGCAGTATTTT
CASRERGTDTQYF
>TRBV6-5|TRBJ2-7|.|TRBD1
TGTGCCAGCAGCCAAAACGGACAGGGCGACGAGCAGTACTTC
CASSQNGQGDEQYF
>TRBV28|TRBJ2-1|.|.
TGTGCCAGCAGGCCCCCCGTCAGTGAGCAGTTCTTC
CASRPPVSEQFF
>TRBV7-3|TRBJ2-2|.|.
TGTGCCAGCAGCTTAACCTCAGGGGCTGGGCTGTTTTTT
CASSLTSGAGLFF
>TRBV5-1|TRBJ2-7|.|.
TGCGCCAGCACCCTGGGCGGGGCGGGGGAGCAGTACTTC
CASTLGGAGEQYF
>TRBV7-3|TRBJ2-3|.|.
TGTGCCAGCAGCGCTTCAGCGGTGGAGACCGATACGCAGTATTTT
CASSASAVETDTQYF
>TRBV28|TRBJ1-4|.|TRBD1
TGTGCCAGCAGTTTCTCGACAGGGATTAATGAAAAACTGTTTTTT
CASSFSTGINEKLFF
>TRBV5-1|TRBJ1-2|.|TRBD1
TGCGCCAGCAGCTCCGGACAGGGGGCATCATATGGCTACACCTTC
CASSSGQGASYGYTF
>TRBV30|TRBJ2-5|.|TRBD2
TGTGCCTGGAGTCGCGGTCTAGCGGGAGGGGGGATAGAGACCCAGTACTTC
CAWSRGLAGGGIETQYF
>TRBV4-2|TRBJ2-5|.|TRBD2
TGTGCCAGCAGCCAAGATCCTGGCGGGGGGTCAGAGACCCAGTACTTC
CASSQDPGGGSETQYF
>TRBV2|TRBJ2-1|.|TRBD2
TGTGCCAGCAGACCTGGGACTAACCCAAACAATGAGCAGTTCTTC
CASRPGTNPNNEQFF
>TRBV19|TRBJ2-2|.|.
TGTGCCAGTAGTGGAACAGCGGGCACCGGGGAGCTGTTTTTT
CASSGTAGTGELFF
>TRBV6-5|TRBJ2-5|once|.
TGTGCCAGCAAATTTTCCCGAGGGGAGACCCAGTACTTC
CASKFSRGETQYF
>TRBV11-3|TRBJ2-4|.|TRBD1
TGTGCCAGCAGTCGCCAGGGACAGGGTGTTCAGTACTTC
CASSRQGQGVQYF
>TRBV19|TRBJ2-3|.|TRBD2
TGTGCCTCGGGAGGTCCTAGCACAGATACGCAGTATTTT
CASGGPSTDTQYF
>TRBV2|TRBJ2-7|.|.
TGTGCCAGCAGTCGGACTACCTACGAGCAGTACTTC
CASSRTTYEQYF
>TRBV6-5|TRBJ2-1|once|.
TGTGCCAGCACCCTAGGGGACGGAGAGCAGTTCTTC
CASTLGDGEQFF
>TRBV18|TRBJ1-2|.|TRBD1
TGTGCCAGCTCACTCGACAGGGAAGCTAACTATGGCTACACCTTC
CASSLDREANYGYTF
>TRBV7-9|TRBJ2-7|.|.
TGTGCCAGCAGCCTCTTTAGCAGCGAGCAGTACTTC
CASSLFSSEQYF
>TRBV27|TRBJ2-3|.|TRBD1
TGTGCCAGCAGTTTCCCAGGGACAGGGGGCCTCGATACGCAGTATTTT
CASSFPGTGGLDTQYF
>TRBV27|TRBJ2-7|.|TRBD2
TGTGCCAGCAGCAATATTCCGGGAGGGCCCTACGAGCAGTACTTC
CASSNIPGGPYEQYF
>TRBV7-8|TRBJ1-5|.|.
TGTGCCAGCAGCTCCCAGGGTCACCAGCCCCAGCATTTT
CASSSQGHQPQHF
>TRBV7-8|TRBJ2-5|.|.
TGTGCCAGCAGCTTAGCCTACAGACAACAAGAGACCCAGTACTTC
CASSLAYRQQETQYF
>TRBV27|TRBJ2-7|.|.
TGTGCCAGCAGTGTCCTCGGGGCCATTTACTACGAGCAGTACTTC
CASSVLGAIYYEQYF
>TRBV4-1|TRBJ2-1|.|.
TGCGCCAGCAGCCAAGCATTCCAGATTCAGGGCTCCTACAATGAGCAGTTCTTC
CASSQAFQIQGSYNEQFF
>TRBV30|TRBJ2-7|.|.
TGTGCCTGGAGTGTTAGTGGTGAGCAGTACTTC
CAWSVSGEQYF
>TRBV7-6|TRBJ2-3|.|TRBD2
TGTGCCAGCAGCAAAACACCAACTAGCGGGGGGGGCACAGATACGCAGTATTTT
CASSKTPTSGGGTDTQYF
>TRBV9|TRBJ1-6|.|TRBD1
TGTGCCAGCAGCGAGGGTAGGGGACAGGGGTTAGGTTCACCCCTCCACTTT
CASSEGRGQGLGSPLHF
>TRBV27|TRBJ2-7|.|.
TGTGCCAGCAGTTTACGTCAGATTAGCTCCTACGAGCAGTACTTC
CASSLRQISSYEQYF
>TRBV7-2|TRBJ2-2|.|.
TGTGCCAGCAACCATATAGAGCTGAACACCGGGGAGCTGTTTTTT
CASNHIELNTGELFF
>TRBV27|TRBJ2-5|.|.
TGTGCCAGCAGGGGTACAGGGGGCGCCCGGGGGGGCGGGACCCAGTACTTC
CASRGTGGARGGGTQYF
>TRBV5-4|TRBJ1-1|.|.
TGTGCCGTACGTGCTGAGGGGAACACTGAAGCTTTCTTT
CAVRAEGNTEAFF
>TRBV28|TRBJ1-1|.|.
TGTGCCAGCAGGAGGGTGAACACTGAAGCTTTCTTT
CASRRVNTEAFF
>TRBV29-1|TRBJ2-5|.|TRBD2
TGCAGCGTTGGTCCCCGGGGACTAGCGGGAGATCCCAAGGAGACCCAGTACTTC
CSVGPRGLAGDPKETQYF
>TRBV5-1|TRBJ1-1|once|.
TGCGCCAGCAGCTTGGACGGTGGTCAGGGATGGGGCACTGAAGCTTTCTTT
CASSLDGGQGWGTEAFF
>TRBV6-5|TRBJ2-7|few|.
TGTGCCAGCAGTCTCGGACTGTTACCCTCCTACGAGCAGTACTTC
CASSLGLLPSYEQYF
>TRBV28|TRBJ2-7|once|.
TGTGCCAGCAGTTTATCTCAGGGGCCCTACGAGCAGTACTTC
CASSLSQGPYEQYF
>TRBV5-1|TRBJ2-7|.|TRBD2
TGCGCCAGCAGCCCAGCGGGGGGACCCGAGCAGTACTTC
CASSPAGGPEQYF
>TRBV6-6|TRBJ1-5|once|.
TGTGCCAGCAGCCCAGGGGACTTTAATCAGCCCCAGCATTTT
CASSPGDFNQPQHF
>TRBV6-1|TRBJ1-5|.|.
TGTGCCAGTGCGAAATATAGCAATCAGCCCCAGCATTTT
CASAKYSNQPQHF
>TRBV27|TRBJ1-1|.|.
TGTGCCAGCAGTTTATGGAGGGAACTGAACACTGAAGCTTTCTTT
CASSLWRELNTEAFF
>TRBV6-5|TRBJ1-6|.|.
TGTGCCAGCAGGCTACGGTCAGGCGTTGATTCACCCCTCCACTTT
CASRLRSGVDSPLHF